Listed here are 28 T cell receptor beta chains from one sample, sequenced in a study of chemoradiotherapy in HPV16-positive cancers. TCRdb keeps only in-frame clones here, not all; method: immunoSEQ multiplex PCR. The sample holds 15,000 or so clones, approximately 70% seen once. The sample in question was tumor tissue, obtained from a patient who underwent chemoradiotherapy. The receptors originated from a human donor with HPV-associated anogenital cancer.

V usage is TRBV6-1 and J usage is TRBJ1-1, with 8 bases aligning to TRBD1. Per the germline V gene, CDR1 is MNHNS and CDR2 is SASEGT. This CDR3 is built from 15 residues. J lost 5 bases, V lost 2 bases, and 7 bases had no gene match. This CDR3 reads CASSEIPRQGTEAFF. In DNA, the CDR3 is TGTGCCAGCAGTGAAATCCCGAGACAGGGGACTGAAGCTTTCTTT.

The chain recombines TRBV5-1 with TRBJ2-7; D tentatively fits TRBD1 or TRBD2 (5 bases each). In germline, CDR1 is SGHRS, CDR2 YFSETQ. The CDR3 has 12 residues. The germline V and J ends were trimmed by 3 bases and 5 bases, with 9 bases remaining between them. CDR3 residues: CASSWDGDEQYF. DNA for the CDR3: TGCGCCAGCAGCTGGGACGGGGACGAGCAGTACTTC.

The V call is TRBV6-1, the J call TRBJ2-1; 10 bases are a match to TRBD1. The V segment lost 2 bases and the J segment 6 bases; nucleotides outside the gene matches: 7. Germline CDR1 MNHNS, CDR2 SASEGT. This CDR3 contains 16 residues. The DNA for the CDR3 is TGTGCCAGCAGTGAACCAACAAGGACAGGGGGCAATGAGCAGTTCTTC. It translates to CASSEPTRTGGNEQFF.

This clone was found a few times. The genes are TRBV18 and TRBJ1-2; D remains ambiguous. The V gene's germline CDR1 is KGHSH and CDR2 LQKENI. This CDR3 spans 14 amino acids. Trimming left V 5 bases short and J 7 bases short, with 17 bases between. This CDR3 is CASSSMDEARGYTF. The CDR3 nucleotides are TGTGCCAGCTCATCTATGGACGAGGCCCGTGGCTACACCTTC.

This chain joins TRBV6-6 and TRBJ2-7, with 10 bases identical to TRBD1. With V trimmed by 2 bases and J by 7 bases, 8 bases remained unmatched. Germline values: CDR1 MNHNY, CDR2 SVGAGI (reference sequence). This CDR3 comprises 15 residues. Here the CDR3 DNA reads TGTGCCAGCAGTTACCCCTTAGGACAGGGGGGTGAGCAGTACTTC. Amino acids: CASSYPLGQGGEQYF.

J is TRBJ2-3 and V is TRBV27; D could derive from TRBD1 or TRBD2 (5 bases each). The germline V and J ends were trimmed by 0 bases and 1 base, with 8 bases remaining between them. From germline, CDR1 is MNHEY and CDR2 SMNVEV (reference sequence). The CDR3 totals 15 residues. CDR3 in amino acids: CASSLSRGRTDTQYF. The CDR3 region has the DNA TGTGCCAGCAGTTTATCCCGGGGCCGCACAGATACGCAGTATTTT.

This clone is deemed medium-sized (0.01 to 0.1%). The chain has TRBV30 and TRBJ2-6, with D perhaps matching TRBD1 (6 bases). The CDR3 consists of 14 residues. CDR1 and CDR2 (germline): GTSNPN, SVGIG (reference sequence). The V gene lost 4 bases and the J gene lost 3 bases, with 10 bases spanning the gap. DNA of the CDR3: TGTGCCTGGACCACAGGGAATGGGGCCAACGTCCTGACTTTC. As protein: CAWTTGNGANVLTF.

This rearrangement joins TRBV2 to TRBJ1-2; 10 nucleotides align to TRBD1. The CDR3 totals 17 residues. V was pared by 4 bases and J by 2 bases, with 10 bases of the junction left unmatched. Germline V gene data show CDR1 as SNHLY and CDR2 as FYNNEI. The CDR3 sequence is CASSVTGGKGGNYGYTF. Here the CDR3 DNA reads TGTGCCAGCAGTGTGACAGGGGGCAAGGGAGGAAACTATGGCTACACCTTC.

This clone has only a few counts. The chain employs TRBV10-2 and TRBJ2-7; TRBD2 matches 8 bases. The CDR3 is 15 amino acids. Trimming cost V 3 bases and J 2 bases; bases outside gene matches: 6. Looked up from germline, CDR1 is WSHSY and CDR2 is SAAADI. The CDR3 DNA sequence: TGCGCCAGCAGTGAATCCAGCGGGAGTGCCTACGAGCAGTACTTC. It specifies CASSESSGSAYEQYF.

This clone was counted once. This CDR3 is CASSQEEGGGAGELFF. In nucleotides, the CDR3 is TGTGCCAGCAGCCAAGAAGAGGGTGGGGGGGCCGGGGAGCTGTTTTTT. The rearrangement uses TRBV4-2 and TRBJ2-2; 7 bases are a match to TRBD2. J lost 6 bases, V lost 0 bases, and 7 bases had no gene match. The CDR3 extends over 16 amino acids. Germline CDR1 and CDR2: LGHNA and YNFKEQ.

The rearrangement uses TRBV7-2 and TRBJ2-3, with TRBD2 matching 9 bases. Germline CDR1 and CDR2: SGHTA and FQGNSA. The CDR3 contains 14 residues. V gave up 2 bases and J gave up 3 bases; unmatched junction bases: 0. The CDR3 DNA is TGTGCCAGCAGCTTAACTAGCGGGACAGATACGCAGTATTTT. This gives the protein CASSLTSGTDTQYF.

The rearrangement uses TRBV29-1 and TRBJ2-7; TRBD1 agrees at 10 bases. The V and J ends lost 4 bases and 4 bases, in that order; junction bases with no gene match: 7. The CDR3 is 14 amino acids. In germline, CDR1 is SQVTM, CDR2 ANQGSEA. CDR3 residues: CSVVADRGRYEQYF. The CDR3 nucleotides read TGCAGCGTTGTGGCGGACAGGGGGAGGTACGAGCAGTACTTC.

The chain combines TRBV5-1 with TRBJ2-1; 7 positions agree with TRBD1. V was pared by 5 bases and J by 6 bases, with 11 bases of the junction left unmatched. This CDR3 region has 15 residues. Germline V gene sequence: CDR1 SGHRS, CDR2 YFSETQ. The CDR3 region is CASRKTGYGSNEQFF. CDR3 nucleotides: TGCGCCAGCAGAAAGACAGGGTATGGTTCCAATGAGCAGTTCTTC.

The chain carries TRBV7-9 and TRBJ2-3; D gene uncertain. Germline loops: CDR1 SEHNR, CDR2 FQNEAQ (reference sequence). Between the trimmed V and J ends, which lost 1 base and 4 bases, there was a span of 15 bases. The CDR3 has 16 amino acids. The CDR3 spells CASSLGTQKLSDTQYF. The CDR3 DNA follows: TGTGCCAGCAGCTTAGGAACACAGAAGTTATCAGATACGCAGTATTTT.

In its sample, this clone was seen a few times. The genes are TRBV5-1 and TRBJ2-3; the D gene is possibly TRBD2 (6 bases). The V and J ends lost 3 bases and 6 bases respectively, with 11 bases between them. CDR1 and CDR2 (germline): SGHRS, YFSETQ. CDR3 size: 13 residues. Here the CDR3 DNA reads TGCGCCAGCAGCTCCCGTGGGGGGGATACGCAGTATTTT. This encodes CASSSRGGDTQYF. Combining the CDR3 with reference TRBV5-1 and TRBJ2-3 gives the whole variable domain KAGVTQTPRYLIKTRGQQVTLSCSPISGHRSVSWYQQTPGQGLQFLFEYFSETQRNKGNFPGRFSGRQFSNSRSEMNVSTLELGDSALYLCASSSRGGDTQYFGPGTRLTVL.

This clone was detected once. The chain combines TRBV4-2 with TRBJ1-5; a possible D gene is TRBD1 (5 bases). Trimming left V 1 base short and J 3 bases short, with 19 bases between. CDR3 size: 18 residues. Germline V lookup: CDR1 LGHNA, CDR2 YNFKEQ. CDR3 sequence (DNA): TGTGCCAGCAGCCAAGGAAGTACAGGCGCTTTTTTCAATCAGCCCCAGCATTTT. Its protein product is CASSQGSTGAFFNQPQHF.

The chain has TRBV10-3 and TRBJ2-7; 7 positions agree with TRBD2. Germline V gene sequence: CDR1 ENHRY, CDR2 SYGVKD. With V trimmed by 0 bases and J by 3 bases, 2 bases remained unmatched. CDR3 size: 14 residues. CDR3 sequence (DNA): TGTGCCATCAGTGAGTCGGGGGGGATCTACGAGCAGTACTTC. Residues: CAISESGGIYEQYF.

The rearrangement links TRBV14 to TRBJ2-1, with 9 bases lining up with TRBD2. The CDR3 loop spans 16 amino acids. Germline CDR1 and CDR2: SGHDN and FVKESK. V lost 5 bases, J lost 3 bases, and 8 bases stayed unmatched. Here the CDR3 reads CASSSPASGDYNEQFF. The DNA for the CDR3 is TGTGCCAGCAGCTCACCCGCTAGCGGGGACTACAATGAGCAGTTCTTC.

CDR3 DNA: TGTGCCAGCAGGGGCCAGTTTAATGAAAAACTGTTTTTT. It translates to CASRGQFNEKLFF. The J gene is TRBJ1-4, the V gene TRBV2; D gene ambiguous. The CDR3 contains 13 residues. Looked up from germline, CDR1 is SNHLY and CDR2 is FYNNEI. Trimming took 6 bases from V and 4 from J, leaving 9 bases between them.

This clone was observed a handful of times. The rearrangement uses TRBV10-3 and TRBJ2-1; possibly TRBD2 for D (6 bases). CDR3 length equals 13 residues. Trimming left V 4 bases short and J 8 bases short, with 12 bases between. Germline V CDR1 and CDR2: ENHRY, SYGVKD. In nucleotides, the CDR3 is TGTGCCATCAGTGGACTAGAGTTCTATGAGCAGTTCTTC. Protein: CAISGLEFYEQFF.

The chain uses TRBV4-2 and TRBJ2-7; 9 bases map to TRBD1. This CDR3 is built from 16 residues. The V segment lost 1 base and the J segment 7 bases; nucleotides outside the gene matches: 11. Germline assignment: CDR1 LGHNA and CDR2 YNFKEQ. This CDR3 reads CASSQVTGTGSGEQYF. CDR3 bases: TGTGCCAGCAGCCAAGTTACCGGGACAGGGTCCGGTGAGCAGTACTTC.

This rearrangement joins TRBV27 to TRBJ2-7; D uncertain. Per the germline V gene, CDR1 is MNHEY and CDR2 is SMNVEV (reference sequence). This CDR3 comprises 11 residues. V lost 6 bases, J lost 0 bases, and 3 bases lay in between. CDR3 loop: CASSSSYEQYF. In DNA, the CDR3 is TGTGCCAGCAGCAGCTCCTACGAGCAGTACTTC.

The chain uses TRBV7-9 and TRBJ2-7, with D perhaps given as TRBD1 or TRBD2 (5 bases each). V dropped 5 bases and J dropped 2 bases, with 13 bases sitting between them. This CDR3 is 14 amino acids long. Germline V gene data show CDR1 as SEHNR and CDR2 as FQNEAQ (reference sequence). This CDR3 reads CASSPRDRTYEQYF. The CDR3 coding sequence is TGTGCCAGCAGCCCCCGGGACCGGACCTACGAGCAGTACTTC.

V and J are TRBV2 and TRBJ1-1; D is perhaps TRBD1 (6 bases). This CDR3 contains 15 residues. Trimming removed 7 bases from V and 0 bases from J, with 15 bases in between. From germline, CDR1 is SNHLY and CDR2 FYNNEI. The CDR3 region has the DNA TGTGCCAGCATGAAGGATCAGGGGATGAACACTGAAGCTTTCTTT. Its protein is CASMKDQGMNTEAFF.

This clone was counted between two and nine times. The same CDR3 can be traced to other DNA sequences in this sample. The chain links TRBV9 to TRBJ2-7; D uncertain. Trimming stripped 0 bases from V and 0 bases from J, with 7 bases between. This CDR3 has 14 residues. Germline assignment: CDR1 SGDLS and CDR2 YYNGEE. CDR3 amino acids: CASSVVPSSYEQYF. The CDR3 coding sequence is TGTGCCAGCAGCGTAGTCCCAAGCTCCTACGAGCAGTACTTC.

The chain joins TRBV19 to TRBJ1-2; maybe TRBD1 (5 bases). V gave up 3 bases and J gave up 4 bases, with 24 bases separating them. The germline gives CDR1 LNHDA, CDR2 SQIVND (reference sequence). There are 18 residues in the CDR3. The CDR3 region has the DNA TGTGCCAGTAGTATTCAGGGCCCAAAGGTTTCTCCTACCTATGGCTACACCTTC. Protein product: CASSIQGPKVSPTYGYTF.

This clone was detected only a few times. A read error may produce the germline difference seen at one junction end. V and J are TRBV7-2 and TRBJ2-5; D possibly matches TRBD1 or TRBD2 (5 bases each). CDR1 and CDR2 from the germline V gene are SGHTA and FQGNSA. CDR3 size: 15 residues. The CDR3 protein is CASSFSPGRKEAQYF. The CDR3 bases are TGTGCCAGCAGCTTTTCTCCGGGACGGAAAGAGGCCCAGTACTTC. The whole variable domain, filled in from reference TRBV7-2 and TRBJ2-5, reads GAGVSQSPSNKVTEKGKDVELRCDPISGHTALYWYRQSLGQGLEFLIYFQGNSAPDKSGLPSDRFSAERTGGSVSTLTIQRTQQEDSAVYLCASSFSPGRKEAQYFGPGTRLLVL.

The chain combines TRBV6-5 with TRBJ1-5; tentatively, D is TRBD1 (6 bases). This CDR3 comprises 15 residues. Trimming cost V 2 bases and J 5 bases, with 13 bases left between them. Germline V gene lookup returns CDR1 MNHEY and CDR2 SVGAGI. This chain's CDR3 is CASSYTTGTDQPQHF. The CDR3 DNA follows: TGTGCCAGCAGTTACACCACAGGGACCGATCAGCCCCAGCATTTT.